Following are 16 T cell receptor beta chains from one sample sequenced in a study of control samples from healthy donors and cancer patients. Profiling relied on immunoSEQ multiplex PCR, and the TCRdb table lists in-frame clones only, not all of them. The data contain roughly 120,000 clones, approximately 90% of them singletons. The specimen sequenced was blood. These receptors were collected from a human donor in good health. The donor label of this sample is uncertain.

This chain joins TRBV24-1 and TRBJ2-2; D unclear. CDR1 and CDR2 (germline): KGHDR, SFDVKD. The V end was cut by 6 bases, the J end by 2 bases, with 0 bases between. The CDR3 is 11 amino acids. The CDR3 spells CATSNTGELFF. For the CDR3, the DNA is TGTGCCACCAGTAACACCGGGGAGCTGTTTTTT.

This clone turned up a few times. The V and J genes are TRBV10-3 and TRBJ2-7; D may be TRBD1 (5 bases). There are 14 residues in the CDR3. V was clipped by 6 bases and J by 6 bases, with 18 bases between them. CDR1 is ENHRY, CDR2 SYGVKD, per germline. The CDR3 DNA reads TGTGCCATCAGGGCGAGTACAGGCCAAGGCGAGCAGTACTTC. Protein sequence: CAIRASTGQGEQYF.

The rearrangement links TRBV5-6 to TRBJ2-7; D gene uncertain. This CDR3 is built from 12 residues. V was shortened by 0 bases and J by 4 bases, with 5 bases between the two germline ends. Germline-derived CDR1 and CDR2 are SGHDT and YYEEEE. The CDR3 is CASSLGRYEQYF. The CDR3 DNA sequence: TGTGCCAGCAGCTTGGGCAGATACGAGCAGTACTTC.

V gene TRBV20-1 combines with J gene TRBJ1-2; D is ambiguous. The V and J ends lost 5 bases and 1 base respectively, with 2 bases between them. The length of the CDR3 is 10 residues. Per germline, CDR1 DFQATT and CDR2 SNEGSKA (reference sequence). The CDR3 DNA is TGCAGTGCTGTTAACTATGGCTACACCTTC. Translated, it gives CSAVNYGYTF.

This clone was seen a single time. CDR3 residues: CASSTYLAGESDTQYF. In DNA, the CDR3 is TGTGCCAGCAGTACCTACTTAGCGGGGGAATCTGATACGCAGTATTTT. V usage is TRBV27 and J usage is TRBJ2-3, with TRBD2 matching over 9 bases. Per germline, CDR1 MNHEY and CDR2 SMNVEV (reference sequence). V was clipped by 5 bases and J by 6 bases; unmatched bases: 12. CDR3 length: 16 residues.

The gene calls are TRBV23-1 and TRBJ1-5; D remains ambiguous. TRBV23-1 is classed as an ORF, of uncertain function. CDR3 size: 10 residues. V was shortened by 8 bases and J by 2 bases, with 1 base between the two germline ends. The CDR3 loop is CASGNQPQHF. The CDR3, as DNA: TGCGCCAGCGGCAATCAGCCCCAGCATTTT.

The genes are TRBV28 and TRBJ1-6; 9 bases fit TRBD1. This CDR3 is built from 16 residues. Germline CDR1 and CDR2: MDHEN and SYDVKM. Trimming removed 3 bases from V and 8 bases from J; junction bases left unmatched: 8. CDR3 amino acids: CASSFPPGTGYSPLHF. The CDR3 nucleotides read TGTGCCAGCAGTTTCCCTCCCGGGACAGGGTATTCACCCCTCCACTTT.

The chain links TRBV28 to TRBJ2-7; TRBD1 or TRBD2 may be the D gene (5 bases each). V lost 7 bases and J lost 6, with 10 bases in between. Looked up from germline, CDR1 is MDHEN and CDR2 is SYDVKM. This CDR3 is built from 11 residues. The CDR3 here is CASTSGTEQYF. The CDR3 coding sequence is TGTGCCAGCACTTCAGGGACCGAGCAGTACTTC.

The chain combines TRBV18 with TRBJ2-2; D gene ambiguous. The CDR3 loop spans 16 amino acids. The V gene lost 6 bases and the J gene lost 0 bases, with 14 bases spanning the gap. Looked up from germline, CDR1 is KGHSH and CDR2 is LQKENI. The CDR3 DNA is TGTGCCAGCTCCCCCGTGGCCCTGGCGAACACCGGGGAGCTGTTTTTT. It codes for CASSPVALANTGELFF.

V and J are TRBV3-1 (or the pseudogene TRBV3-2) and TRBJ2-7; 7 nucleotides match TRBD1. The germline gives CDR1 LGHDT, CDR2 YNNKEL (reference sequence). This CDR3 contains 14 residues. Trimming at V came to 4 bases and at J to 3 bases, leaving 6 bases not matched to a gene. CDR3 in amino acids: CASSRAQGIYEQYF. The CDR3 coding sequence is TGTGCCAGCAGCCGAGCACAGGGGATCTACGAGCAGTACTTC.

V is TRBV5-1 and J is TRBJ2-5; possible D gene TRBD2, 6 bases. The CDR3 runs 17 residues. The V end lost 6 bases, the J end lost 1 base, and 22 bases lay between the germline ends. CDR1 SGHRS and CDR2 YFSETQ come from the germline V gene. DNA of the CDR3: TGCGCCAGCAAGGAACGGGGGTTGGTTAAGGGCCAAGAGACCCAGTACTTC. As protein: CASKERGLVKGQETQYF.

The rearrangement joins TRBV10-3 to TRBJ1-4, with D perhaps TRBD1 (6 bases). The CDR3 extends over 14 amino acids. The V end was cut by 11 bases, the J end by 4 bases, with 17 bases between. The germline CDR1 and CDR2 sequences are ENHRY and SYGVKD. CDR3 amino acids: CAYGGRVFNEKLFF. DNA for the CDR3: TGTGCCTACGGGGGCCGGGTCTTTAATGAAAAACTGTTTTTT.

The rearrangement joins TRBV2 to TRBJ2-5, with a weak D call TRBD2 (7 bases). The CDR3 has 16 residues. Trimming took off 2 bases at V and 4 bases at J, with 17 bases between the two ends. The germline V gene has CDR1 SNHLY and CDR2 FYNNEI. The chain's CDR3 is CASSEPLEGGRETQYF. CDR3 bases: TGTGCCAGCAGTGAACCCCTTGAGGGGGGGCGAGAGACCCAGTACTTC.

This chain joins TRBV10-3 and TRBJ1-4, with 7 bases matching TRBD1. The germline gives CDR1 ENHRY, CDR2 SYGVKD. The CDR3 sequence is 14 residues long. The V and J ends lost 10 bases and 7 bases, in that order; junction bases with no gene match: 12. The DNA for the CDR3 is TGTGCCACCCTCCAGGGGGATGGAGGTGAAAAACTGTTTTTT. Translated, it gives CATLQGDGGEKLFF.

The J gene is TRBJ1-5, the V gene TRBV10-1; 9 bases fit TRBD1. There are 13 residues in the CDR3. Germline loops: CDR1 WNHNN, CDR2 SYGVQD (reference sequence). The J segment lost 5 bases and the V segment lost 8 bases, leaving 4 bases of the junction unmatched. CDR3 sequence: CASAQGADQPQHF. CDR3 in DNA: TGCGCCAGCGCACAGGGGGCTGATCAGCCCCAGCATTTT.

The chain has TRBV5-4 and TRBJ2-7; 11 nucleotides match TRBD1. The CDR3 runs to 16 residues. V shed 4 bases, J shed 3 bases, and the junction held 9 bases outside the gene matches. The germline V gene encodes CDR1 SGHNT and CDR2 YYREEE (reference sequence). Written as DNA, the CDR3 is TGTGCCAGCAGCACCGGAGGACAGGGGGCACTCTACGAGCAGTACTTC. Its translation: CASSTGGQGALYEQYF.